This entry is about one T cell receptor (beta chain). The data belong to a study of glioma-infiltrating T cells after dendritic cell vaccination. Study at large: Between the early 2000s and the early 2010s, patients got autologous tumor lysate-pulsed dendritic cell vaccines.

Regarding time point: after dendritic cell vaccination, including at tumor progression/relapse. Looked up from germline, CDR1 is SGDLS and CDR2 is YYNGEE. The V gene end was trimmed by 4 bases and the J gene end by 4 bases; junction bases not matched to a gene: 11. The CDR3 loop spans 18 amino acids. Assay: immunoSEQ multiplex PCR; the TCRdb copy retains only in-frame clones and omits some. Of roughly 60,000 clones listed, about 84% are singletons. The sequencing used blood, collected after dendritic cell vaccination. The sequence derives from a human donor with glioblastoma. The V gene is TRBV9, the J gene TRBJ2-3; 14 bases map to TRBD2. The CDR3 coding sequence is TGTGCCAGCAGCCCCGGGAGGACTAGCGGGGGGCGCGCAGATACGCAGTATTTT. Translated: CASSPGRTSGGRADTQYF.